The entry below gives a single T cell receptor (beta chain) sequence along with its context. The CDR3 is 16 residues long. The J segment lost 7 bases and the V segment lost 0 bases, leaving 6 bases of the junction unmatched. Germline V gene data show CDR1 as MNHEY and CDR2 as SVGAGI. These data are taken from a study of blood T cell repertoires in COVID-19. Study background: Researchers got acute and convalescent COVID-19 samples from the United States, Italy and Spain. T cells, B-cell-depleted T cells, or PBMCs supplied cDNA or gDNA.

Original analysis: Reference gene primer amplification yielded estimated nucleated cell counts. Some clones are missing from TCRdb's copy, which holds only in-frame ones; the method was immunoSEQ multiplex PCR. The V and J calls and the clone size are those of that table, but D and trimming were determined from the DNA. The sample lists under 150,000 clones, around nine tenths seen once, with 2.3% in the top ten. J is TRBJ1-3 and V is TRBV6-5; 10 bases map to TRBD1. The sequenced sample consisted of peripheral blood. The TCR originated in a human donor in a cohort sampled during active COVID-19. The CDR3: CASSYSGTGEWNTIYF. In nucleotides, the CDR3 is TGTGCCAGCAGTTACTCCGGGACAGGGGAGTGGAACACCATATATTTT.